This T cell receptor (beta chain) emerged from a study of CD8+CD57+ T cells in acquired aplastic anemia. Genomic DNA, the template, was used for profiling of the TCR beta VDJ and CDR3. TCRdb reprocessed the reads via MiXCR and lists one record per CDR3 protein. The profile shows 450,000 to 550,000 distinct CDR3 sequences, less than 35% of them singletons. Patients chosen for sequencing had shown CD8+CD57+ cell expansion by flow cytometry. Blood was sampled before the patients had received any therapy. This clonotype was picked up one time. The germline V gene has CDR1 SQVTM and CDR2 ANQGSEA. There are 12 residues in the CDR3. V shed 7 bases, J shed 6 bases, and the junction held 6 bases outside the gene matches.

This receptor was obtained from a human donor with aplastic anemia. The chain employs TRBV29-1 and TRBJ1-2; 9 bases are shared with TRBD1. The material sequenced was sorted CD4+, CD8+, or CD8+CD57+ T cells (not recorded which) from PBMCs. The CDR3 region is CSDRDRVNGYTF. The CDR3 bases are TGCAGCGACCGGGACAGGGTAAATGGCTACACCTTC. Full variable domain (remainder filled in from reference TRBV29-1 and TRBJ1-2): SAVISQKPSRDICQRGTSLTIQCQVDSQVTMMFWYRQQPGQSLTLIATANQGSEATYESGFVIDKFPISRPNLTFSTLTVSNMSPEDSSIYLCSDRDRVNGYTFGSGTRLTVV.